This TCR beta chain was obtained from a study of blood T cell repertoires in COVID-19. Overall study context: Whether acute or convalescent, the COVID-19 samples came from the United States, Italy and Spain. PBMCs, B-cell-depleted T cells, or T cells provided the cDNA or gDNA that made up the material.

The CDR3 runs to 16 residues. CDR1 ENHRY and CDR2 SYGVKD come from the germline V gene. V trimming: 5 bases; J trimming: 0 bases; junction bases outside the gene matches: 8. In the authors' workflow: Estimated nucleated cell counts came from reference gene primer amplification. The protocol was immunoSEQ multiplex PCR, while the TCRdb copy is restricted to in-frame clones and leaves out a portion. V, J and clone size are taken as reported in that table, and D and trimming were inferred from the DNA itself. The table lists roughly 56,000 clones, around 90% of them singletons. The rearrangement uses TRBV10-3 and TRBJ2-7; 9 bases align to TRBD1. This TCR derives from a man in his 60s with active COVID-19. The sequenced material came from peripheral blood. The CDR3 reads CAISSGTGFSSYEQYF. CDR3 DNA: TGTGCCATCAGTTCCGGGACAGGGTTTAGCTCCTACGAGCAGTACTTC.